This TCR beta chain was identified during a study of T-cell memory formation after mild COVID-19. Study at large: Largely donor-specific sequence clusters came from two donors. General observations from the study: Memory from before infection featured some responding clones, which suggests cross-reactive memory joined.

CDR3 length equals 14 residues. Losses at the gene ends were 5 bases for V and 3 bases for J; bases not matched to a gene: 5. Germline lookup yields CDR1 SEHNR and CDR2 FQNEAQ (reference sequence). This clonotype occurred a few times. Its specificity is unknown. Libraries for TCRalpha and TCRbeta carried sample barcodes and unique molecular identifiers via 5'RACE. TCRdb independently ran MiXCR on the 5' RACE reads; one entry per CDR3 protein. The sample yields roughly 260,000 distinct CDR3 sequences, about a sixth seen once. This TCR derives from a man between 18 and 29 years old who had mild COVID-19 (a few samples of this study predate the infection). Cell type and time point are not known. The chain uses TRBV7-9 and TRBJ2-7, with 9 bases lining up with TRBD1. Sequencing was performed on PBMCs or a T cell subset sorted from them (not recorded which). The CDR3 nucleotides read TGTGCCAGCAGCCGGGGACAGGGAGGCTACGAGCAGTACTTC. It translates to CASSRGQGGYEQYF.